This TCR beta chain was identified during a study of blood T cell repertoires in COVID-19. Study summary: Sources were T cells, B-cell-depleted T cells, or PBMCs; the material itself was cDNA or gDNA.

Original analysis: Estimation of nucleated cell counts was performed using reference gene primer amplification. Data came from immunoSEQ multiplex PCR; TCRdb stores just in-frame clones and leaves some out. D and trimming come from the DNA, and the V and J calls and clone size come from that table. The profile shows 95,000 to 150,000 clones, around three quarters of them singletons. This clone was seen once. Trimming removed 8 bases from V and 9 bases from J; junction bases left unmatched: 7. Germline V gene data show CDR1 as MNHEY and CDR2 as SVGAGI. CDR3 length: 13 residues. The sequencing sample was made of peripheral blood. The rearrangement uses TRBV6-5 and TRBJ1-3, with 10 bases lining up with TRBD1. The sequence came from a man aged 35 to 55 with active or convalescent COVID-19. The CDR3 here is CASGGTGAVTIYF. CDR3 nucleotides: TGTGCCAGCGGGGGGACAGGGGCGGTCACCATATATTTT.